This is a list of T cell receptor beta chains from one sample in a study of T cell responses to AZD1222 COVID-19 vaccine. Generated by immunoSEQ multiplex PCR, the TCRdb table keeps only in-frame clones and is missing some. The table shows approximately 90,000 clones, with 88% occurring only once. The sample here was peripheral blood, taken on day 0 of AZD1222 vaccination. Every receptor here comes from an adult in good health. CDR3s include the opening cysteine and the closing phenylalanine or tryptophan. Fields, in order: V gene, J gene, clone size, D gene, CDR3 DNA, CDR3 protein. A D gene is named only where the DNA matches it firmly. Not every row has a clone size; where given, it reads once, few, many or a size class.

TRBV5-5	TRBJ2-1	NA	TRBD2	TGTGCCAGCAGCTTTCGGTCTAGCGGGAGCTCCTACAATGAGCAGTTCTTC	CASSFRSSGSSYNEQFF
TRBV6-5	TRBJ1-1	NA	TRBD1	TGTGCCAGCAGTTACTCTACCGGGACAGGGAACACTGAAGCTTTCTTT	CASSYSTGTGNTEAFF
TRBV19	TRBJ2-6	NA	NA	TGTGCCAGTAGTATAGAAGTTGCATCTGGGGCCAACGTCCTGACTTTC	CASSIEVASGANVLTF
TRBV5-1	TRBJ1-2	NA	NA	TGCGCCAGCAGCTCAGATTACTATGGCTACACCTTC	CASSSDYYGYTF
TRBV5-1	TRBJ2-3	NA	TRBD2	TGCGCCAGCAGCCCCTGGGGACTAGCGGCAACAGATACGCAGTATTTT	CASSPWGLAATDTQYF
TRBV6-5	TRBJ2-7	NA	TRBD2	TGTGCCAGCAGCTACCGGACTAGCGGGAGGGGTGAGCAGTACTTC	CASSYRTSGRGEQYF
TRBV6-5	TRBJ1-1	NA	TRBD1	TGTGCCAGCAGGCGGGGGACAGGAGTGAACACTGAAGCTTTCTTT	CASRRGTGVNTEAFF
TRBV5-6	TRBJ1-4	NA	NA	TGTGCCAGCAGCTTGTTGTTGGGGACTGAAAAACTGTTTTTT	CASSLLLGTEKLFF
TRBV6-5	TRBJ2-3	NA	NA	TGTGCCAGCAGTTACTCTTCGGGGTACACAGATACGCAGTATTTT	CASSYSSGYTDTQYF
TRBV6-5	TRBJ1-2	once	NA	TGTGCCAGCACCCGACAGAACTATGGCTACACCTTC	CASTRQNYGYTF
TRBV6-5	TRBJ2-5	NA	NA	TGTGCCAGCCGATATGGTGGTGAGACCCAGTACTTC	CASRYGGETQYF